A selection of T cell receptor beta chains follows, all from one sample in a study of T cell responses to AZD1222 COVID-19 vaccine. Profiled with immunoSEQ multiplex PCR; TCRdb holds only in-frame clones, not every one. Of some 200,000 clones listed, approximately 94% are singletons. Sequenced material: peripheral blood, taken 28 days after the second dose of the MenACWY control vaccine. Receptors were obtained from an adult who received the MenACWY meningococcal vaccine as a control. Both conserved end residues are trimmed from each CDR3. Fields, in order: J gene, clone size, V gene, CDR3 protein. Size tells how often a clone was seen (once, few, many) or the class of an expanded clone, and some rows leave it out.

j_call: TRBJ1-3
clone_size: NA
v_call: TRBV3-1/TRBV3-2
cdr3_aa: ASSQPHSYSGNTIY

j_call: TRBJ2-4
clone_size: NA
v_call: TRBV11-2
cdr3_aa: ASSSNGQLGAKNIQY

j_call: TRBJ2-5
clone_size: NA
v_call: TRBV28
cdr3_aa: ASSEGQGVETQY

j_call: TRBJ2-7
clone_size: once
v_call: TRBV6-2/TRBV6-3
cdr3_aa: ASSFPTLGITAYEQY

j_call: TRBJ1-1
clone_size: NA
v_call: TRBV18
cdr3_aa: ASSPPGQDGAF

j_call: TRBJ1-2
clone_size: NA
v_call: TRBV6-1
cdr3_aa: ASSEPEGGQGTPNYGYT

j_call: TRBJ2-7
clone_size: NA
v_call: TRBV5-1
cdr3_aa: ASSIAGDSYEQY

j_call: TRBJ2-7
clone_size: NA
v_call: TRBV19
cdr3_aa: ASSMGVGPYEQY

j_call: TRBJ2-1
clone_size: NA
v_call: TRBV7-9
cdr3_aa: ASSAEAGNEQF

j_call: TRBJ1-1
clone_size: NA
v_call: TRBV19
cdr3_aa: ASSIYHSRTTEAF

j_call: TRBJ1-6
clone_size: NA
v_call: TRBV7-2
cdr3_aa: ASSLVLSHSPLH

j_call: TRBJ2-1
clone_size: NA
v_call: TRBV9
cdr3_aa: ASSVVGSSYNEQF

j_call: TRBJ1-1
clone_size: once
v_call: TRBV27
cdr3_aa: ASSLRDQGHEAF

j_call: TRBJ1-2
clone_size: NA
v_call: TRBV28
cdr3_aa: ASSLGRGENYGYT

j_call: TRBJ1-1
clone_size: NA
v_call: TRBV2
cdr3_aa: ATQSTWVNTEAF

j_call: TRBJ2-3
clone_size: NA
v_call: TRBV3-1/TRBV3-2
cdr3_aa: ASSHSPRGGTDTQY

j_call: TRBJ1-2
clone_size: NA
v_call: TRBV28
cdr3_aa: ASSEAVGNYGYT

j_call: TRBJ2-3
clone_size: NA
v_call: TRBV18
cdr3_aa: ASSLQGFTDTQY

j_call: TRBJ1-2
clone_size: once
v_call: TRBV9
cdr3_aa: ASSRGRGTDGYT

j_call: TRBJ2-1
clone_size: NA
v_call: TRBV19
cdr3_aa: ASSRLREVDEQF

j_call: TRBJ1-5
clone_size: NA
v_call: TRBV21-1
cdr3_aa: ASSKAGVAEGACQPQH

j_call: TRBJ2-1
clone_size: NA
v_call: TRBV7-9
cdr3_aa: ASGSLSSGYNEQF